Following are 10 T cell receptor beta chains from one sample sequenced in a study of T-cell memory formation after mild COVID-19. TCRdb reanalysed the 5' RACE reads using MiXCR and keeps one entry per CDR3 protein. The sample carries some 110,000 distinct CDR3 sequences, 12% recorded once. Material: PBMCs or a T cell subset sorted from them (not recorded which). All receptors come from an adult woman who had mild COVID-19 (a few samples of this study predate the infection). Cell type and time point are not known.

This rearrangement joins TRBV12-3 or TRBV12-4 to TRBJ2-3, with no clear D. Trimming stripped 6 bases from V and 2 bases from J, with 6 bases between. This CDR3 comprises 12 residues. Here the CDR3 reads CASSTPTDTQYF. The CDR3 nucleotides are TGTGCCAGCAGCACGCCCACAGATACGCAGTATTTT.

The chain joins TRBV12-3 or TRBV12-4 to TRBJ2-1; the D call may be TRBD1 or TRBD2 (5 bases each). CDR3 length equals 14 residues. V lost 1 base, J lost 4 bases, and 8 bases lay in between. CDR3 sequence reads: CASSLEGTYNEQFF. The CDR3 DNA follows: TGTGCCAGCAGTTTAGAAGGGACGTACAATGAGCAGTTCTTC.

The rearrangement uses TRBV7-2 and TRBJ2-3, with TRBD2 as a possible D gene (5 bases). This CDR3 has 15 residues. The V gene lost 5 bases and the J gene lost 0 bases, with 12 bases spanning the gap. Germline V CDR1 and CDR2: SGHTA, FQGNSA. The CDR3 sequence: CASSVLGISTDTQYF. In DNA form, the CDR3 reads TGTGCCAGCAGCGTACTAGGGATAAGCACAGATACGCAGTATTTT.

This clonotype appeared a few times. This rearrangement joins TRBV11-2 to TRBJ2-5; possibly TRBD1 for D (5 bases). The CDR3 has 14 residues. Trimming removed 4 bases at V and 0 bases at J, with 9 bases between. The germline gives CDR1 SGHAT, CDR2 FQNNGV. The CDR3: CASSSAGYQETQYF. CDR3 sequence (DNA): TGTGCCAGCAGCTCAGCAGGGTACCAAGAGACCCAGTACTTC.

This clonotype was seen a handful of times. The chain recombines TRBV7-9 with TRBJ2-4; TRBD2 matches at 12 bases. In germline, CDR1 is SEHNR, CDR2 FQNEAQ (reference sequence). V dropped 4 bases and J dropped 9; count of bases not matched to a gene: 7. The CDR3 has 15 amino acids. In nucleotides, the CDR3 is TGTGCCAGCAGCTCTCTGACTAGCGGGAGTTTCATTCAGTACTTC. Its protein is CASSSLTSGSFIQYF.

This clonotype was counted a few times. The chain couples TRBV5-1 to TRBJ2-7; 10 bases agree with TRBD1. The trim removed 4 bases at V and 6 bases at J, leaving 13 bases unmatched. Germline CDR1 and CDR2: SGHRS and YFSETQ. The CDR3 runs to 16 residues. In nucleotides, the CDR3 is TGCGCCAGCAGCGGGGGGACAGGGGCTAAATTTTTCGAGCAGTACTTC. This translates into CASSGGTGAKFFEQYF.

The chain links TRBV4-2 to TRBJ2-1, with D unclear. V lost 1 base and J lost 9, with 4 bases in between. CDR1 is LGHNA, CDR2 YNFKEQ, per germline. The CDR3 length is 11 residues. The CDR3 nucleotides read TGTGCCAGCAGCCAAGGAAGTGAGCAGTTCTTC. Amino acid sequence: CASSQGSEQFF.

The rearrangement links TRBV6-1 to TRBJ1-5; D is possibly TRBD1 (6 bases). The V gene's germline CDR1 is MNHNS and CDR2 SASEGT. The V gene lost 1 base and the J gene lost 6 bases, with 10 bases spanning the gap. The CDR3 length is 14 residues. The DNA for the CDR3 is TGTGCCAGCAGTGAAGGACAGGAAGGTCAGCCCCAGCATTTT. It specifies CASSEGQEGQPQHF.

This clonotype was seen a few times. The J gene is TRBJ1-1, the V gene TRBV2, with D unresolved. The length of the CDR3 is 12 residues. Trimming removed 8 bases from V and 0 bases from J, with 7 bases in between. Germline V gene lookup returns CDR1 SNHLY and CDR2 FYNNEI. CDR3 DNA sequence: TGTGCCAGCGACGACATGAACACTGAAGCTTTCTTT. The encoded protein is CASDDMNTEAFF.

The rearrangement uses TRBV9 and TRBJ2-1; weak D call: TRBD2 (6 bases). The V and J ends lost 4 bases and 0 bases respectively, with 23 bases between them. Germline V gene data show CDR1 as SGDLS and CDR2 as YYNGEE. The CDR3 totals 19 residues. CDR3 in amino acids: CASSPEGSIRGSSYNEQFF. In nucleotides, the CDR3 is TGTGCCAGCAGCCCGGAGGGGTCCATCCGGGGGAGCTCCTACAATGAGCAGTTCTTC.